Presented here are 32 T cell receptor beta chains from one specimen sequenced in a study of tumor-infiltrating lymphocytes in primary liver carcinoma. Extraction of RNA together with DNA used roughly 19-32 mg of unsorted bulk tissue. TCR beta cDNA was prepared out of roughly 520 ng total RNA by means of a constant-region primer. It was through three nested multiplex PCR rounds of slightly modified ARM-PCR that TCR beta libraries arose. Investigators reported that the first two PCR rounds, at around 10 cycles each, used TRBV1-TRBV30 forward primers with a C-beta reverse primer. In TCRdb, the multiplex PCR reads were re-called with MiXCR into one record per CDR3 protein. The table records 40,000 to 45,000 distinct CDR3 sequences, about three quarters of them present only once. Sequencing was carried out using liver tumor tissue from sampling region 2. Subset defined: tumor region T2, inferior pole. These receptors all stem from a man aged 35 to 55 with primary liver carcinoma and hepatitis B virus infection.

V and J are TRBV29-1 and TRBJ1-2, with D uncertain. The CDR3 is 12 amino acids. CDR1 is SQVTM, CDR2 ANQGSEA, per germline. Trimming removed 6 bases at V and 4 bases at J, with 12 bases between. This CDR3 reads CSVDEQSYGYTF. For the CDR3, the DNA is TGCAGCGTAGACGAACAGAGCTATGGCTACACCTTC.

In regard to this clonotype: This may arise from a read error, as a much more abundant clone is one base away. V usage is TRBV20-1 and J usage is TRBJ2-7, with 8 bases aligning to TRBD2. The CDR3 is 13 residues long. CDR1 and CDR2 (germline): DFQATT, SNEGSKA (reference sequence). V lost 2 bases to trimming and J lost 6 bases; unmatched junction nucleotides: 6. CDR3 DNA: TGCAGTGCTAGACCAGCGGGAGTGTCCGAGCAGTACTTC. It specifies CSARPAGVSEQYF.

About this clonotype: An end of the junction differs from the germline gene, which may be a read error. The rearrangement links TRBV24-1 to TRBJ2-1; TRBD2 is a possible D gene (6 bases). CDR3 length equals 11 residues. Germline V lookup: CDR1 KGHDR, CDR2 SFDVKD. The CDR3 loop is CAISGGVGGFF. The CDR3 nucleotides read TGTGCCATCAGTGGCGGCGTGGGGGGGTTCTTC.

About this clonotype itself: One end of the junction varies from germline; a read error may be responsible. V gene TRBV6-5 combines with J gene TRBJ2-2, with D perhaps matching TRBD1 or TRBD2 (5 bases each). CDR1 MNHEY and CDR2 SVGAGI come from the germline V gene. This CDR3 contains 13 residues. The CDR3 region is CASRYQDTGELFF. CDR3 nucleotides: TGTGCCAGCAGATACCAGGACACTGGGGAGTTGTTTTTT.

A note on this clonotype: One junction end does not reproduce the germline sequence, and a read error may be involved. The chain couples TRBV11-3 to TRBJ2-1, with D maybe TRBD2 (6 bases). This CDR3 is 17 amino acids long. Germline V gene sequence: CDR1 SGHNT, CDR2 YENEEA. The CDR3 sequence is CDSSLGVPGLPHNEQFF. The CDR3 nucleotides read TGTGACAGTAGCTTAGGCGTACCGGGACTCCCCCACAACGAGCAGTTCTTC.

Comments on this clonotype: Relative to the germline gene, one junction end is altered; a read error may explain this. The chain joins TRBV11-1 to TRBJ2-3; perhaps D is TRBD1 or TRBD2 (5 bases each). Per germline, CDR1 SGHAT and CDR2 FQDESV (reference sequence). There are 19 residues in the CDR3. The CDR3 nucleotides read TGTGACAGCAGCTCTGGGGGAAGCTCTGTTGGAGCCTGCACAGATACGCGGTATTTT. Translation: CDSSSGGSSVGACTDTRYF.

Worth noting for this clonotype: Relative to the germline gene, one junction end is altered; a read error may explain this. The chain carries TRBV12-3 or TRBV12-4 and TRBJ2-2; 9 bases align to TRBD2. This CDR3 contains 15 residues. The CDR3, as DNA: TGTGCCAGCAGTGGACTAGCGTGTACCACCGGGGAGCTGTCTTTT. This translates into CASSGLACTTGELSF.

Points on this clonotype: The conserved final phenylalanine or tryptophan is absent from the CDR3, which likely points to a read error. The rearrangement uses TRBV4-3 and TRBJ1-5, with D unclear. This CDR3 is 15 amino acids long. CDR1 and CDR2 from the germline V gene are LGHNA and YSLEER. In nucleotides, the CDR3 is TGCGCCAACAGCCGGGATTATAATAGCAATCAGCCCCAGCATTCT. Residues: CANSRDYNSNQPQHS.

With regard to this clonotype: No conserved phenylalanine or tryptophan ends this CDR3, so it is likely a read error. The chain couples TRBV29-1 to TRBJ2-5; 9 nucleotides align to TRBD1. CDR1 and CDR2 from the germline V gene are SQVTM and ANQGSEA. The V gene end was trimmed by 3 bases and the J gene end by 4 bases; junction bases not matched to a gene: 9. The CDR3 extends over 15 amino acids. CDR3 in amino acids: CSVEANRGRAETQYL. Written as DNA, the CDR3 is TGCAGCGTTGAGGCGAACAGGGGGCGAGCAGAGACCCAGTACCTC.

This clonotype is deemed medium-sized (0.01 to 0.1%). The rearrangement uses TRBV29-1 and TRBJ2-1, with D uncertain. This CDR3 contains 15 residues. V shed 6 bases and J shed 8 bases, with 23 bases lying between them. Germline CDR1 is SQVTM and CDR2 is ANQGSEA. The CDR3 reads CSVTRARQWDDEQFF. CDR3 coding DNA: TGCAGCGTCACGCGAGCGAGACAATGGGATGATGAGCAGTTCTTC.

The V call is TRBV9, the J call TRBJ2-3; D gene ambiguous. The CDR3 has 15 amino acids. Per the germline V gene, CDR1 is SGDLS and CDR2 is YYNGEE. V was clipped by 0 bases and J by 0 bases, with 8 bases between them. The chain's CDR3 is CASSVEGASTDTQYF. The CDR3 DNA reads TGTGCCAGCAGCGTAGAAGGAGCGAGCACAGATACGCAGTATTTT. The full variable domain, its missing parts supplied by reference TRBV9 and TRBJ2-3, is DSGVTQTPKHLITATGQRVTLRCSPRSGDLSVYWYQQSLDQGLQFLIQYYNGEERAKGNILERFSAQQFPDLHSELNLSSLELGDSALYFCASSVEGASTDTQYFGPGTRLTVL.

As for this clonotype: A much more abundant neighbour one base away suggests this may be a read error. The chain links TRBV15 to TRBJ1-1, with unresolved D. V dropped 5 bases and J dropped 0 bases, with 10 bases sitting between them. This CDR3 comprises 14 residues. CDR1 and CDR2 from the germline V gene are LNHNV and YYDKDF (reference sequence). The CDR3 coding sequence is TGTGCCACCAGCGAACCGTGTCTGAACACTGAAGCTTTCTTT. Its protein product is CATSEPCLNTEAFF.

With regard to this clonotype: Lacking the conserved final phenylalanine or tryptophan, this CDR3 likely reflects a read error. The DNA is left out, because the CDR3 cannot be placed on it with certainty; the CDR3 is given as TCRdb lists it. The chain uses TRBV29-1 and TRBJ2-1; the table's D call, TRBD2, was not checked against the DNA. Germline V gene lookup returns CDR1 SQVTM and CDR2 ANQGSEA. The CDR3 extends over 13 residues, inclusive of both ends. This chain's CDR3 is CSGGTSGFNEQFS.

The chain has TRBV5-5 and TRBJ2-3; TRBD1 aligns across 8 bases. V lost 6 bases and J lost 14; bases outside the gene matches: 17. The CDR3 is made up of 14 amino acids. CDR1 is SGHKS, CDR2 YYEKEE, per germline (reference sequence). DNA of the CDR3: TGTGCCAGCACTTGGGGACAGGAGAGGTTGGCGCGGTATTTT. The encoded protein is CASTWGQERLARYF.

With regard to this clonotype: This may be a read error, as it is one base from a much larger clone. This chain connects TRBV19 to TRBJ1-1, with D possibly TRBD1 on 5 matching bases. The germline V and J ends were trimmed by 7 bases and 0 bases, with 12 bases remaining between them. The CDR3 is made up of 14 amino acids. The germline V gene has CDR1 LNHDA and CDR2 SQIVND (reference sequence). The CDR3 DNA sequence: TGTGCCAGTAATATGGGGCAGTTGAACACTGAAGCTTTCTTT. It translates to CASNMGQLNTEAFF.

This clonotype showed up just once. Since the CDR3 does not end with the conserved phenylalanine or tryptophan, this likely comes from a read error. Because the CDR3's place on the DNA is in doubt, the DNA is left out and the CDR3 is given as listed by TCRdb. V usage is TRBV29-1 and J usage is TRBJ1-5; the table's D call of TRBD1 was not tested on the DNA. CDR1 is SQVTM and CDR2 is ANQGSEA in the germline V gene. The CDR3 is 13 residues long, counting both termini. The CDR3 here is CNVVGQINQPRHS.

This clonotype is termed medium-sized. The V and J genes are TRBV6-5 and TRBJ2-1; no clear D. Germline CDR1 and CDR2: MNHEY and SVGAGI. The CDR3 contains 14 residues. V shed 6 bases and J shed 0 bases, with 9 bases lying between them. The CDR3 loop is CASSPMSSYNEQFF. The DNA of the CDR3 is TGTGCCAGCAGCCCTATGAGCTCCTACAATGAGCAGTTCTTC.

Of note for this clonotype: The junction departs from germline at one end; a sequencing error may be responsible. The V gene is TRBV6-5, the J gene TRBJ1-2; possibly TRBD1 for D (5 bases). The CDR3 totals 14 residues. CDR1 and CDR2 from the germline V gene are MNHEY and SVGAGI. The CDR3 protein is CASSCSGGGYGYTF. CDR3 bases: TGTGCCAGCAGTTGCTCCGGTGGGGGGTATGGTTACACCTTC.

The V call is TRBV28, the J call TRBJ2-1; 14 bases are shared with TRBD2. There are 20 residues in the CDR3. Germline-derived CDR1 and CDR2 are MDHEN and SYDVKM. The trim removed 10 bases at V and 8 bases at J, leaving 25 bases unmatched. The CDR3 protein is CAKSRVGGLAGDKRLYEQFF. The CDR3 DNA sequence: TGTGCCAAGAGCCGGGTCGGGGGACTAGCGGGAGATAAAAGGTTATATGAGCAGTTCTTC.

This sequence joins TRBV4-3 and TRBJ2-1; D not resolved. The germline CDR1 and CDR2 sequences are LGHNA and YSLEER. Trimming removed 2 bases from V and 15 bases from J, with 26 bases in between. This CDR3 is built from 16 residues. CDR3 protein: CASSQFPPPADDEWFF. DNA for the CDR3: TGCGCCAGCAGCCAATTCCCCCCCCCGGCGGACGATGAGTGGTTCTTC.

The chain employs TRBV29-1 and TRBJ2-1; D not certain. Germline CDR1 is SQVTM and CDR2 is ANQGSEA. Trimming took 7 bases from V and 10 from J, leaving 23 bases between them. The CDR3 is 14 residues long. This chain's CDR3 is CSAPVGGQVGEQFF. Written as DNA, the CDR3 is TGCAGCGCCCCGGTTGGCGGCCAGGTAGGAGAGCAGTTCTTC.

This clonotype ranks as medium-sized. For the CDR3, the DNA is TGCAGCGTTGAGGAACAGGGAAGGACCTACGAGCAGTACTTC. It codes for CSVEEQGRTYEQYF. The chain uses TRBV29-1 and TRBJ2-7, with a possible D match to TRBD1 (6 bases). Germline V gene lookup returns CDR1 SQVTM and CDR2 ANQGSEA. V was cut by 3 bases and J by 2 bases, with 14 bases left in between. The CDR3 contains 14 residues.

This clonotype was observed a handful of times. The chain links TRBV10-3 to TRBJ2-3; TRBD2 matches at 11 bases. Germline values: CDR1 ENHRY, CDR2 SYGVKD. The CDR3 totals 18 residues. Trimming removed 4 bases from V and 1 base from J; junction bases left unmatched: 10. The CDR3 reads CAISASSMTSGGTDTQYF. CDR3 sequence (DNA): TGTGCCATCAGTGCATCCTCAATGACTAGCGGGGGCACAGATACGCAGTATTTT.

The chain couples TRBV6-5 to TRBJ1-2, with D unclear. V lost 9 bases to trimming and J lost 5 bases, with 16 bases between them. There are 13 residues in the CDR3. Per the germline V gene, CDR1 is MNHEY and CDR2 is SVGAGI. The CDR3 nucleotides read TGTGCCAGTAGTGTCGGGGTCAATTATGGCTACACCTTC. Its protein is CASSVGVNYGYTF.

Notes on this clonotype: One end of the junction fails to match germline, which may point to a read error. The CDR3 DNA reads as TGTGCCAGCAGCTTTTGCGACACCGGGGACCTGTATTTT. Residues: CASSFCDTGDLYF. The chain carries TRBV11-1 and TRBJ2-2, with D tentatively TRBD1 or TRBD2 (5 bases each). CDR3 length equals 13 residues. Germline-derived CDR1 and CDR2 are SGHAT and FQDESV (reference sequence).

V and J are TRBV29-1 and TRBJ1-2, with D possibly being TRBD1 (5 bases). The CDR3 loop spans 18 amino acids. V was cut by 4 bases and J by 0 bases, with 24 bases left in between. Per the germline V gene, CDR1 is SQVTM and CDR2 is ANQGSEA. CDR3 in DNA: TGCAGCGTTGGGGCGACAACAGGAACCCAAGTGGCTAACTATGGCTACACCTTC. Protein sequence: CSVGATTGTQVANYGYTF.

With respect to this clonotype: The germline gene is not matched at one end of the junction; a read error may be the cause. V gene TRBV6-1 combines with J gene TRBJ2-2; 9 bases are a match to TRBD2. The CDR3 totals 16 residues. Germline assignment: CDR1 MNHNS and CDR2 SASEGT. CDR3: CANSEIAGVSIGELFF. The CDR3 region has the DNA TGTGCCAACAGTGAAATAGCGGGAGTAAGCATCGGGGAACTGTTTTTT.

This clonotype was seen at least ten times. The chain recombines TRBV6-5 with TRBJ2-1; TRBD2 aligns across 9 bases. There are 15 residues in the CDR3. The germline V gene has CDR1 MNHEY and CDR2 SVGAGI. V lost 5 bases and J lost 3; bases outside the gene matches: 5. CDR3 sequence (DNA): TGTGCCAGCAGTACTGGGACTAGCCACTACAATGAGCAGTTCTTC. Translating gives CASSTGTSHYNEQFF.

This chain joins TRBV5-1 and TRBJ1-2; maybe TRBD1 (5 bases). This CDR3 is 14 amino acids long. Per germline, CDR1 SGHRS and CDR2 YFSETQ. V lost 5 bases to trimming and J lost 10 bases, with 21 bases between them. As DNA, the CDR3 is TGCGCCAGCAGACCGGGTGGCAGGGCGATTGACTACACCTTC. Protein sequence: CASRPGGRAIDYTF.

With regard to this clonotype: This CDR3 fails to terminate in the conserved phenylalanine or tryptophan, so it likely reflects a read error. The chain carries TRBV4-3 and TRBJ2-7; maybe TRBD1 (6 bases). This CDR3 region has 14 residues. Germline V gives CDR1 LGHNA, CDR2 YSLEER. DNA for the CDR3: TGCGCTTACAGCCCCAAGGACAGCACCTACGAGCAGTACCTC. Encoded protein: CAYSPKDSTYEQYL.

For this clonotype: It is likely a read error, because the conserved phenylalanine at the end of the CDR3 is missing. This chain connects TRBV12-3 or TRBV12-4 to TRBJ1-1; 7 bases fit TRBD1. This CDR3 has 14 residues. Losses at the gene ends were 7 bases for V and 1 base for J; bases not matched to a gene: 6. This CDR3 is CASILGQENTEAFC. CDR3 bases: TGTGCCAGCATCCTAGGACAGGAGAACACTGAAGCTTTCTGT.

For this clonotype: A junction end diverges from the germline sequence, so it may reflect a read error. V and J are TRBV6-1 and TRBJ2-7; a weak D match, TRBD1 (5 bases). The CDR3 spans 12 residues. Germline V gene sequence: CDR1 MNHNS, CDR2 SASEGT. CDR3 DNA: TGTGTCAGCAGTAGGGGTGTATACGAGCAGTACTTC. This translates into CVSSRGVYEQYF.